The T cell receptor (beta chain) under discussion was sequenced for a study of T cell responses to AZD1222 COVID-19 vaccine. Study-wide findings and caveats: At 160-218 and 743-854, vaccine-associated CD4 TCRs were dominant, and they spanned spike. None of the repertoires were sampled until the peak T cell response had passed. The donor group comprised mostly white British people and more females; the analysis possibly underestimated clonal diversity.

Pooled together were second doses at about 4 or about 12 weeks. Trimming stripped 0 bases from V and 1 base from J, with 14 bases between. This CDR3 is 18 amino acids long. CDR1 and CDR2 (germline): SGHRS, YFSETQ. In regard to this clone: Its antigen is not identified.

TCRdb keeps only in-frame clones here, not all; method: immunoSEQ multiplex PCR. The table records 100,000 to 150,000 clones, around 93% of them present only once. The source of this sequence is an adult who received the AZD1222 COVID-19 vaccine. The chain joins TRBV5-1 to TRBJ2-6; D might be TRBD1 (5 bases). Here the sequenced sample was peripheral blood, taken 28 days after the second AZD1222 dose. The CDR3 sequence is CASSLETGRFSGANVLTF. CDR3 sequence (DNA): TGCGCCAGCAGCTTGGAAACAGGCCGATTTTCTGGGGCCAACGTCCTGACTTTC.